The rows below give T cell receptor beta chains drawn from one sample of a study of T cells in Graves' hyperthyroidism and ophthalmopathy. TCRdb re-called the multiplex PCR reads through MiXCR, storing one row per CDR3 protein. The sample has hundreds of thousands of distinct CDR3 sequences; around 13% are singletons. The specimen sequenced was blood. The receptors derive from a woman aged 18 to 35 with Graves' hyperthyroidism. CDR3s include the opening cysteine and the closing phenylalanine or tryptophan. Each record gives: D gene, V gene, clone size, J gene, CDR3 length, CDR3 DNA, CDR3 protein. D genes are given only for firm matches. Clone size is stated in some rows and not others, as once, few, many or a class when expanded.

D gene: NA; V gene: TRBV6-1; clone size: many; J gene: TRBJ1-5; CDR3 length: 16; CDR3 DNA: TGTGCCAGCAGGGCTATAGCCGGAGGTTCCAATCAGCCCCAGCATTTT; CDR3 protein: CASRAIAGGSNQPQHF
D gene: TRBD2; V gene: TRBV7-9; clone size: NA; J gene: TRBJ2-7; CDR3 length: 18; CDR3 DNA: TGTGCCAGCAGCTTAGGACCGGGGCTAGCGGGAGGGAACGACGAGCAGTACTTC; CDR3 protein: CASSLGPGLAGGNDEQYF
D gene: TRBD1; V gene: TRBV14; clone size: NA; J gene: TRBJ2-5; CDR3 length: 17; CDR3 DNA: TGTGCCAGCAGCCAAAATTCCGGGACAGGGGTCCAAGAGACCCAGTACTTC; CDR3 protein: CASSQNSGTGVQETQYF
D gene: NA; V gene: TRBV19; clone size: NA; J gene: TRBJ2-2; CDR3 length: 17; CDR3 DNA: TGTGCCAGTAGCCCTGGGGGGGGCGCAGGGTACACCGGGGAGCTGTTTTTT; CDR3 protein: CASSPGGGAGYTGELFF
D gene: TRBD1; V gene: TRBV10-3; clone size: many; J gene: TRBJ1-5; CDR3 length: 14; CDR3 DNA: TGTGCCATCAGCGGAGACAGGGGCAATCAGCCCCAGCATTTT; CDR3 protein: CAISGDRGNQPQHF
D gene: TRBD1; V gene: TRBV7-3; clone size: few; J gene: TRBJ2-1; CDR3 length: 15; CDR3 DNA: TGTGCCAGCAGCCCCTTGGGACAGGGAGTTGGGGGGCAGTTCTTC; CDR3 protein: CASSPLGQGVGGQFF
D gene: TRBD1; V gene: TRBV10-3; clone size: NA; J gene: TRBJ1-2; CDR3 length: 14; CDR3 DNA: TGTGCCATCACCCCAGGGGGCCACCTCGGGGGCTACACCTTC; CDR3 protein: CAITPGGHLGGYTF
D gene: NA; V gene: TRBV20-1; clone size: many; J gene: TRBJ1-1; CDR3 length: 13; CDR3 DNA: TGCAGTGCTAGAGATTACGTGGCAGGTGAAGCTTTCTTT; CDR3 protein: CSARDYVAGEAFF
D gene: TRBD1; V gene: TRBV6-1; clone size: NA; J gene: TRBJ2-5; CDR3 length: 14; CDR3 DNA: TGTGCCAGCAGAGAAAACAGGGGGCTAGAGACCCAGTACTTC; CDR3 protein: CASRENRGLETQYF
D gene: NA; V gene: TRBV10-2; clone size: many; J gene: TRBJ2-7; CDR3 length: 15; CDR3 DNA: TGCGCCAGCAGTGAACTTCCGGGACCCACCTACGAGCAGTACTTC; CDR3 protein: CASSELPGPTYEQYF
D gene: NA; V gene: TRBV30; clone size: many; J gene: TRBJ2-1; CDR3 length: 12; CDR3 DNA: TGTGCCTGGCATTACTGGGGTAATGAGCAGTTCTTC; CDR3 protein: CAWHYWGNEQFF
D gene: NA; V gene: TRBV29-1; clone size: few; J gene: TRBJ2-7; CDR3 length: 13; CDR3 DNA: TGCAGCGTTGAGTTAGGGGGTGGTTACGAGCAGTACTTC; CDR3 protein: CSVELGGGYEQYF
D gene: TRBD1; V gene: TRBV2; clone size: many; J gene: TRBJ1-6; CDR3 length: 15; CDR3 DNA: TGTGCCAGCAGATCGACAGGGGCTAATAATTCACCCCTCCACTTT; CDR3 protein: CASRSTGANNSPLHF
D gene: NA; V gene: TRBV19; clone size: NA; J gene: TRBJ1-5; CDR3 length: 15; CDR3 DNA: TGTGCCAGTAGTATCATCCACAGGAGGGATCAGCCCCAGCATTTT; CDR3 protein: CASSIIHRRDQPQHF
D gene: TRBD2; V gene: TRBV7-8; clone size: NA; J gene: TRBJ2-7; CDR3 length: 15; CDR3 DNA: TGTGCCAGCAGCTTAGGACTAGCGGGAGAGGTCGAGCAGTACTTC; CDR3 protein: CASSLGLAGEVEQYF
D gene: NA; V gene: TRBV6-2/TRBV6-3; clone size: NA; J gene: TRBJ2-5; CDR3 length: 16; CDR3 DNA: TGTGCCAGCATGCGGGGCGGGATAATGCACCAAGAGACCCAGTACTTC; CDR3 protein: CASMRGGIMHQETQYF
D gene: NA; V gene: TRBV27; clone size: many; J gene: TRBJ1-1; CDR3 length: 13; CDR3 DNA: TGTGCCAGCAGTTTTCTTGGATACACTGAAGCTTTCTTT; CDR3 protein: CASSFLGYTEAFF
D gene: TRBD2; V gene: TRBV7-2; clone size: many; J gene: TRBJ2-5; CDR3 length: 15; CDR3 DNA: TGTGCCAGCAGCCTGGGACTAGCGGGAGGGGAGACCCAGTACTTC; CDR3 protein: CASSLGLAGGETQYF
D gene: NA; V gene: TRBV28; clone size: many; J gene: TRBJ2-7; CDR3 length: 14; CDR3 DNA: TGTGCCAGCGTCGGCAGCGGAGACCCCTACGAGCAGTACTTC; CDR3 protein: CASVGSGDPYEQYF
D gene: TRBD2; V gene: TRBV29-1; clone size: NA; J gene: TRBJ2-1; CDR3 length: 13; CDR3 DNA: TGCAGCGTTGAAGCGGGAGGGGGGAATGAGCAGTTCTTC; CDR3 protein: CSVEAGGGNEQFF
D gene: NA; V gene: TRBV6-5; clone size: NA; J gene: TRBJ1-5; CDR3 length: 16; CDR3 DNA: TGTGCCAGCAGTTACTTCGGGGGGACGGGTGCTCAGCCCCAGCATTTT; CDR3 protein: CASSYFGGTGAQPQHF
D gene: TRBD2; V gene: TRBV28; clone size: few; J gene: TRBJ2-1; CDR3 length: 15; CDR3 DNA: TGTGCCAGCAGTTCCGGGACTAGCGCCTTCACTGAGCAGTTCTTC; CDR3 protein: CASSSGTSAFTEQFF
D gene: NA; V gene: TRBV5-8; clone size: many; J gene: TRBJ1-4; CDR3 length: 15; CDR3 DNA: TGTGCCAGCAGCCCCGGGGGACGGTCGAATGAAAAACTGTTTTTT; CDR3 protein: CASSPGGRSNEKLFF
D gene: NA; V gene: TRBV19; clone size: few; J gene: TRBJ1-5; CDR3 length: 16; CDR3 DNA: TGTGCCAGTAGTATAAGCCCGCAGGGACCTCAACTGACCCAGCATTTT; CDR3 protein: CASSISPQGPQLTQHF
D gene: NA; V gene: TRBV10-3; clone size: NA; J gene: TRBJ1-4; CDR3 length: 15; CDR3 DNA: TGTGCCATCAGTGGCTCGGGACGGCCAAATGAAAAACTGTTTTTT; CDR3 protein: CAISGSGRPNEKLFF
D gene: TRBD1; V gene: TRBV6-1; clone size: NA; J gene: TRBJ2-1; CDR3 length: 15; CDR3 DNA: TGTGCCAGCAGGTCGGGACAGGGCTCCTACAATGAGCAGTTCTTC; CDR3 protein: CASRSGQGSYNEQFF
D gene: TRBD2; V gene: TRBV5-1; clone size: NA; J gene: TRBJ2-1; CDR3 length: 15; CDR3 DNA: TGCGCCAGCCGACCAGCGGGAGGCATTTACAATGAGCAGTTCTTC; CDR3 protein: CASRPAGGIYNEQFF
D gene: NA; V gene: TRBV28; clone size: NA; J gene: TRBJ2-7; CDR3 length: 15; CDR3 DNA: TGTGCCAGCAGCGCCCCGGGACGGTACGACTACGAGCAGTACTTC; CDR3 protein: CASSAPGRYDYEQYF
D gene: NA; V gene: TRBV7-3; clone size: NA; J gene: TRBJ2-2; CDR3 length: 13; CDR3 DNA: TGTGCCAGCAGACCCAGTGACACCGGGGAGCTGTTTTTT; CDR3 protein: CASRPSDTGELFF
D gene: NA; V gene: TRBV4-1; clone size: few; J gene: TRBJ1-3; CDR3 length: 15; CDR3 DNA: TGCGCCAGCAGCCAAGATCCAGGTCCGGGAAACACCATATATTTT; CDR3 protein: CASSQDPGPGNTIYF
D gene: TRBD1; V gene: TRBV2; clone size: few; J gene: TRBJ2-2; CDR3 length: 15; CDR3 DNA: TGTGCCAGCACCTACGACAGGGCAGGCACCGGGGAGCTGTTTTTT; CDR3 protein: CASTYDRAGTGELFF
D gene: NA; V gene: TRBV20-1; clone size: many; J gene: TRBJ2-5; CDR3 length: 15; CDR3 DNA: TGCAGTGCTAGTAGGGGGGTTAGGGGCTGGAAGACCCAGTACTTC; CDR3 protein: CSASRGVRGWKTQYF
D gene: NA; V gene: TRBV18; clone size: many; J gene: TRBJ2-7; CDR3 length: 12; CDR3 DNA: TGTGCCAGCTCAAAGGGCCTCGAAGAGCAGTACTTC; CDR3 protein: CASSKGLEEQYF
D gene: NA; V gene: TRBV27; clone size: NA; J gene: TRBJ2-5; CDR3 length: 14; CDR3 DNA: TGTGCCAGCAGTTTAATGTACAGTCAAGAGACCCAGTACTTC; CDR3 protein: CASSLMYSQETQYF